This TCR beta chain was identified during a study of metastatic and nonmetastatic thyroid tumors. From the PCR reads, TCRdb re-called clones with MiXCR. The sample consists of 50,000 or so clones, over 20% of them appearing once. Germline CDR1 is SGHRS and CDR2 is YFSETQ. The junction had 11 bases not matched to a gene; V was cut back by 5 bases and J by 6 bases. This CDR3 has 15 residues. Treatment of any kind had been given to no patient before thyroid surgery. By sample fraction, this clone is medium-sized. The source is a male donor with papillary thyroid cancer or a benign thyroid nodule (not recorded which). Some clones in this sample may be carry-over from other donors' samples. Sequenced material: blood. The chain joins TRBV5-1 to TRBJ2-7, with 10 nucleotides matching TRBD2. DNA of the CDR3: TGCGCCAGCAGGTATTCTAGCGGGAGCTCGTTCGAGCAGTACTTC. It encodes CASRYSSGSSFEQYF. Full variable domain (remainder filled in from reference TRBV5-1 and TRBJ2-7): KAGVTQTPRYLIKTRGQQVTLSCSPISGHRSVSWYQQTPGQGLQFLFEYFSETQRNKGNFPGRFSGRQFSNSRSEMNVSTLELGDSALYLCASRYSSGSSFEQYFGPGTRLTVT.